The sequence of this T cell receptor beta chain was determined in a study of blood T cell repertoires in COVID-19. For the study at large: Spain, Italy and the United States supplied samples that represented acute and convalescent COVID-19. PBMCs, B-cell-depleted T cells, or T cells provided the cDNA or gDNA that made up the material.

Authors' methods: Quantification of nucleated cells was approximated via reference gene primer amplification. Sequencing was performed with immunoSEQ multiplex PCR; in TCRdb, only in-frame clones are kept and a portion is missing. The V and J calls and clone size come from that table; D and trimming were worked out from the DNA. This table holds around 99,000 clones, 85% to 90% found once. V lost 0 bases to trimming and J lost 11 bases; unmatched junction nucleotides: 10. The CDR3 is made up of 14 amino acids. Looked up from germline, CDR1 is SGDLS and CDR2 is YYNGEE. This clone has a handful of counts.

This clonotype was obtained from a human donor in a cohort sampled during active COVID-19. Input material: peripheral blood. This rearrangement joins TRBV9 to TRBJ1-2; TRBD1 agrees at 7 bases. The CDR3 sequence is CASSVDGRGPKYTF. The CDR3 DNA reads TGTGCCAGCAGCGTAGATGGAAGGGGGCCGAAGTACACCTTC.